This T cell receptor beta chain was identified during a study of T cell responses to AZD1222 COVID-19 vaccine. Clones were sequenced by immunoSEQ multiplex PCR, and TCRdb holds only the in-frame ones, with some missing. The profile shows about 130,000 clones, around 87% of them singletons. In regard to this clone: Its antigen is unknown.

Overall study results and limits: The donors showed a predominance of white British ancestry and of females, with possible underestimation of clonal diversity. The study reported that nearly half of spike-specific TCRs target unmutated variant regions. Seropositivity was recorded at baseline in only a handful of AZD1222 recipients. A rise in Spike-specific TCR breadth and depth followed two AZD1222 doses.

V was pared by 6 bases and J by 4 bases, with 4 bases of the junction left unmatched. The CDR3 is made up of 14 amino acids. CDR1 is KGHSH and CDR2 is LQKENI in the germline V gene. Source: peripheral blood, taken on day 0 of AZD1222 vaccination. The source of this sequence is an adult in good health. V and J are TRBV18 and TRBJ2-3; 10 nucleotides align to TRBD1. CDR3 coding DNA: TGTGCCAGCTCCGGACAGGGGGTGGCAGATACGCAGTATTTT. Amino acid sequence: CASSGQGVADTQYF. The full variable domain, rest sourced from reference TRBV18 and TRBJ2-3, is NAGVMQNPRHLVRRRGQEARLRCSPMKGHSHVYWYRQLPEEGLKFMVYLQKENIIDESGMPKERFSAEFPKEGPSILRIQQVVRGDSAAYFCASSGQGVADTQYFGPGTRLTVL.